The T cell receptor beta chain described here comes from a study of T cells in Graves' hyperthyroidism and ophthalmopathy. General study results and limits: Progression to ophthalmopathy was predicted a median of approximately seven months early.

A note on this clonotype: Its specificity is not known.

CDR1 is LNHDA and CDR2 is SQIVND in the germline V gene (reference sequence). The CDR3 totals 14 residues. V was cut by 11 bases and J by 0 bases, with 14 bases left in between. Investigators excluded patients with uncontrolled infection, other autoimmune disease, pregnancy or lactation. Each diagnosis was grounded in clinical symptoms, serum thyroxine and TRAb, thyroid ultrasound, and orbital computed tomography. Amplified TCR beta CDR3 regions came from RNA transcripts. The HTBI primer set was used in a first-round RT-PCR of the TCR CDR3. One entry per CDR3 protein results from TCRdb running MiXCR on the multiplex PCR reads. The sample carries about 640,000 distinct CDR3 sequences, about 45% recorded once.

J is TRBJ1-3 and V is TRBV19; a possible D gene is TRBD1 (5 bases). The sequencing sample was made of peripheral blood or thyroid tissue (not recorded which). The clonotype originates from an adult man with Graves' disease, either hyperthyroidism or ophthalmopathy (not recorded which). The CDR3 sequence is CASGVTVSGNTIYF. In DNA form, the CDR3 reads TGTGCCTCGGGGGTAACGGTCTCTGGAAACACCATATATTTT.